The clone carrying this T cell receptor (beta chain) was found a few times. No antigen is known for it. The data were taken from a study of T-cell memory formation after mild COVID-19. General observations from the study: The pre-infection memory compartment contained some responding clones, suggesting cross-reactive memory joined.

TCRdb reprocessed the 5' RACE reads via MiXCR and lists one record per CDR3 protein. The repertoire consists of about 180,000 distinct CDR3 sequences, with approximately 18% occurring once and the leading ten covering around 3.9%. V was shortened by 7 bases and J by 8 bases, with 20 bases between the two germline ends. The CDR3 is 14 residues long. The rearrangement joins TRBV12-3 or TRBV12-4 to TRBJ1-2, with unresolved D. The sample taken for sequencing was PBMCs or a T cell subset sorted from them (not recorded which). The clonotype was recovered from a man between 18 and 35 years old who had mild COVID-19 (a few samples of this study predate the infection). Cell type and time point are not known. In DNA form, the CDR3 reads TGTGCCAGCACCATAGAAAGGGCCGCGAGGGGCTACACCTTC. It yields the protein CASTIERAARGYTF.